This entry is about one TCR beta chain. Its antigen is not identified. One end of the junction varies from germline; a read error may be responsible. The PCR used 60 Vbeta and 13 Jbeta primers. Method: immunoSEQ multiplex PCR; TCRdb's copy keeps in-frame clones and lacks some. The repertoire shows roughly 34,000 clones; the top ten hold 4.5%. The data were taken from a study of cytomegalovirus exposure and HLA in healthy donors. Study-level results: With later analysis, a missense DCLRE1C variant became linked to TCR beta V- and J-gene trimming.

The source of this sequence is a woman in her thirties or forties in good health and CMV-seropositive. Sample: PBMCs.

CDR3 residues: CAISEVQGFDTEDFF. The DNA of the CDR3 is TGTGCCATCAGTGAGGTACAGGGCTTCGACACTGAAGATTTCTTT. The genes are TRBV10-3 and TRBJ1-1; D might be TRBD1 (6 bases). This CDR3 is 15 amino acids long. The germline V gene encodes CDR1 ENHRY and CDR2 SYGVKD.